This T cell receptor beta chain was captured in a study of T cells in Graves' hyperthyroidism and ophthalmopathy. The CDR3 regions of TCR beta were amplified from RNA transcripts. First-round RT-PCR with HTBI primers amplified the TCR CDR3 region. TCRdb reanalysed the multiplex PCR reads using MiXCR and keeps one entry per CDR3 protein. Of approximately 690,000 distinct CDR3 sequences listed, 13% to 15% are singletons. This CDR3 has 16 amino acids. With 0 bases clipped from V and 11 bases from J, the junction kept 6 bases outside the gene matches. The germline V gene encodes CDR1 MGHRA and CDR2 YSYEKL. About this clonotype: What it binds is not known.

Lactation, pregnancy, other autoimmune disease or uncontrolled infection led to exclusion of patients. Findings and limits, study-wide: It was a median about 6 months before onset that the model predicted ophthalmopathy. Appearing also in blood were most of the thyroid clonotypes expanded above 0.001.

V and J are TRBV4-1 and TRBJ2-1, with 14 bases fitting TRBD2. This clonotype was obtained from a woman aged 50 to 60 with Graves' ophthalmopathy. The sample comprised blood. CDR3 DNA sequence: TGCGCCAGCAGCCAAGATCCCGGACTAGCGGGAGGCAAGCAGTTCTTC. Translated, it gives CASSQDPGLAGGKQFF.